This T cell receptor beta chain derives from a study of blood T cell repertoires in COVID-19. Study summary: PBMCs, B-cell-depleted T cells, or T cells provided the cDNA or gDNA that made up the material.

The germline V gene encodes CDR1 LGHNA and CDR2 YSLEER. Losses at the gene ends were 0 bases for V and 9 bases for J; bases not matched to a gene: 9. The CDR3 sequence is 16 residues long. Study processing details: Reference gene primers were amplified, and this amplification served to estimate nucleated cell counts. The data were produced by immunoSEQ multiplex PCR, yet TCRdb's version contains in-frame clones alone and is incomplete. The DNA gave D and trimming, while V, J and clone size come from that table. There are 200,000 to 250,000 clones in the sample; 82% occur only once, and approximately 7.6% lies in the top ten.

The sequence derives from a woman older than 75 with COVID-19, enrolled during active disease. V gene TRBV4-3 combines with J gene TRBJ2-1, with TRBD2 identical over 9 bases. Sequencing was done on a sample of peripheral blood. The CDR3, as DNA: TGCGCCAGCAGCCAAGATACAGCGGGAGGTAACGCTGAGCAGTTCTTC. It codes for CASSQDTAGGNAEQFF.